One sample yielded the 10 T cell receptor beta chains listed below, sequenced in a study of cytomegalovirus exposure and HLA in healthy donors. PCR involved 60 Vbeta and 13 Jbeta primers. TCRdb keeps only in-frame clones here, not all; method: immunoSEQ multiplex PCR. The sample consists of roughly 170,000 clones, around 82% of them appearing once. The sample consisted of PBMCs. Receptors originate from a male donor in good health and CMV-seronegative.

The genes are TRBV10-3 and TRBJ2-1, with D possibly being TRBD1 (7 bases). This CDR3 contains 11 residues. V was trimmed by 6 bases and J by 9 bases, leaving 9 bases between them. Looked up from germline, CDR1 is ENHRY and CDR2 is SYGVKD. CDR3 sequence: CAISQGGEQFF. CDR3 sequence (DNA): TGTGCCATCAGCCAGGGGGGTGAGCAGTTCTTC.

The rearrangement links TRBV11-2 to TRBJ2-1; 7 bases are a match to TRBD1. V trimming: 5 bases; J trimming: 0 bases; junction bases outside the gene matches: 10. Germline V gene lookup returns CDR1 SGHAT and CDR2 FQNNGV. The CDR3 length is 17 residues. The CDR3 DNA is TGTGCCAGCAGCCCCCCTCCGGGACAGAGCTCCTACAATGAGCAGTTCTTC. It is translated as CASSPPPGQSSYNEQFF.

The chain uses TRBV2 and TRBJ2-7; D not certain. V shed 6 bases and J shed 3 bases, with 3 bases lying between them. CDR1 SNHLY and CDR2 FYNNEI come from the germline V gene. CDR3 length equals 10 residues. The CDR3: CASRSYEQYF. CDR3 DNA sequence: TGTGCCAGCAGGAGCTACGAGCAGTACTTC.

V gene TRBV9 combines with J gene TRBJ1-6, with D unresolved. Germline assignment: CDR1 SGDLS and CDR2 YYNGEE. Trimming removed 3 bases at V and 5 bases at J, with 3 bases between. The CDR3 is made up of 12 amino acids. The CDR3 DNA reads TGTGCCAGCAGCGCCAATAATTCACCCCTCCACTTT. Its translation: CASSANNSPLHF.

This clone was seen a few times. The chain recombines TRBV25-1 with TRBJ2-2; 8 positions match TRBD1. V was pared by 7 bases and J by 4 bases, with 14 bases of the junction left unmatched. CDR1 and CDR2 from the germline V gene are MGHDK and SYGVNS. The CDR3 runs 17 residues. CDR3 sequence (DNA): TGTGCCAGCACTCAAGAACGTGGACAGGGTGGCACCGGGGAGCTGTTTTTT. Protein sequence: CASTQERGQGGTGELFF.

The CDR3 nucleotides are TGTGCCAGCAGCCAAGTAGTAGGCAAGGGGGACACTGAAGCTTTCTTT. It codes for CASSQVVGKGDTEAFF. This chain joins TRBV4-2 and TRBJ1-1, with D perhaps matching TRBD1 (6 bases). CDR1 is LGHNA and CDR2 is YNFKEQ in the germline V gene. Trimming stripped 1 base from V and 3 bases from J, with 15 bases between. CDR3 length equals 16 residues.

The CDR3 DNA reads TGTGCCAGCCTATGGGACAGCTACAATGAGCAGTTCTTC. Amino acid sequence: CASLWDSYNEQFF. The chain carries TRBV6-1 and TRBJ2-1, with 7 bases lining up with TRBD1. With V trimmed by 8 bases and J by 3 bases, 4 bases remained unmatched. This CDR3 comprises 13 residues. CDR1 is MNHNS, CDR2 SASEGT, per germline.

This sequence joins TRBV28 and TRBJ2-3; 10 bases map to TRBD2. The CDR3 is 15 residues long. In germline, CDR1 is MDHEN, CDR2 SYDVKM. J gave up 4 bases and V 3 bases, and 4 bases lay outside the gene matches. The CDR3 region is CASSFPSGSSDTQYF. The CDR3 bases are TGTGCCAGCAGTTTTCCTAGCGGGAGTTCAGATACGCAGTATTTT.

The rearrangement uses TRBV13 and TRBJ1-2; maybe TRBD1 (6 bases). Germline V CDR1 and CDR2: PRHDT, FYEKMQ (reference sequence). Trimming removed 1 base from V and 4 bases from J, with 19 bases in between. The CDR3 contains 17 residues. The CDR3 DNA reads as TGTGCCAGCAGCTTAGTAGGGGCCCAGGGGCGCGTCTATGGCTACACCTTC. Translation: CASSLVGAQGRVYGYTF. Combining the CDR3 with reference TRBV13 and TRBJ1-2 gives the whole variable domain AAGVIQSPRHLIKEKRETATLKCYPIPRHDTVYWYQQGPGQDPQFLISFYEKMQSDKGSIPDRFSAQQFSDYHSELNMSSLELGDSALYFCASSLVGAQGRVYGYTFGSGTRLTVV.

V is TRBV5-1 and J is TRBJ2-3; TRBD2 agrees at 10 bases. The CDR3 covers 17 residues. Unmatched junction bases numbered 8, after V lost 0 bases and J lost 4 bases. Germline CDR1 is SGHRS and CDR2 is YFSETQ. CDR3 sequence (DNA): TGCGCCAGCAGCTTGGAGGCTAGCGGGAGTCGGGCAGATACGCAGTATTTT. Translated, it gives CASSLEASGSRADTQYF.